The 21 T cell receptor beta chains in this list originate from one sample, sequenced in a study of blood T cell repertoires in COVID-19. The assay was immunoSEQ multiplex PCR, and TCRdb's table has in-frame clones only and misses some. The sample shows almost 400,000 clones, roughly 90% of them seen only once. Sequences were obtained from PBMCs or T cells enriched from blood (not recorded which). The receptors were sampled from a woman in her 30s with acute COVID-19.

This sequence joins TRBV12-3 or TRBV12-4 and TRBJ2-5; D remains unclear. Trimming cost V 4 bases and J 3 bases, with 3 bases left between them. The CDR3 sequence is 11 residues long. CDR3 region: CASSYKETQYF. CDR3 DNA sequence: TGTGCCAGCAGTTACAAAGAGACCCAGTACTTC.

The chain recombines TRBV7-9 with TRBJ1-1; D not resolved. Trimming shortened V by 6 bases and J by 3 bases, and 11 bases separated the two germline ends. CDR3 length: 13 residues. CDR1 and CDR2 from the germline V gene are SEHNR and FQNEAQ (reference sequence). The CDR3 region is CASRVVVYTEAFF. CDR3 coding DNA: TGTGCCAGCAGAGTAGTGGTTTACACTGAAGCTTTCTTT.

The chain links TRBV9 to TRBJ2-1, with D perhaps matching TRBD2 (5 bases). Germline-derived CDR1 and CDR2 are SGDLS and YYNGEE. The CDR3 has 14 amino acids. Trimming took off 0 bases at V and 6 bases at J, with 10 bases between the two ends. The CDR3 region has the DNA TGTGCCAGCAGCGTAGGGCGGGTTGCCAATGAGCAGTTCTTC. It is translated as CASSVGRVANEQFF.

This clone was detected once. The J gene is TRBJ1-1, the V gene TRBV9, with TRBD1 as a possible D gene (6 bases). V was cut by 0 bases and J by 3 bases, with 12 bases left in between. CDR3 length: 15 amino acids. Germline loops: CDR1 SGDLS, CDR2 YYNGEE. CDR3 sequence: CASSVASGGHTEAFF. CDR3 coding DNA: TGTGCCAGCAGCGTAGCTTCGGGGGGGCACACTGAAGCTTTCTTT.

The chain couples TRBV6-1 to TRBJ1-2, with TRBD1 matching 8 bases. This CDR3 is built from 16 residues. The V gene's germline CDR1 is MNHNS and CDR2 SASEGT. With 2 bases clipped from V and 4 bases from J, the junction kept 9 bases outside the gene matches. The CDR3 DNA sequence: TGTGCCAGCAGTGAAAGGCACGGGGGACAGGCCTATGGCTACACCTTC. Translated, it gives CASSERHGGQAYGYTF.

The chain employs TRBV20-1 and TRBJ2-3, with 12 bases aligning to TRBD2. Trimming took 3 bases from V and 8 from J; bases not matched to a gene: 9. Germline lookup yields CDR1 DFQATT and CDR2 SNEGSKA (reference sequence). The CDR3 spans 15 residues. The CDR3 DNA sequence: TGCAGTGCTAGTCTTCTAGCGGGGGGGCCGGGTACGCAGTATTTT. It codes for CSASLLAGGPGTQYF.

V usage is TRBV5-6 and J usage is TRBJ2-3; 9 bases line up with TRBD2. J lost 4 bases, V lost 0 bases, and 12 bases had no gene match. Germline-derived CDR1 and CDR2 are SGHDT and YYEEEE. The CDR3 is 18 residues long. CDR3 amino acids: CASSLEVWRGGIADTQYF. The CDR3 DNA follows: TGTGCCAGCAGCTTGGAGGTTTGGCGGGGGGGCATAGCAGATACGCAGTATTTT.

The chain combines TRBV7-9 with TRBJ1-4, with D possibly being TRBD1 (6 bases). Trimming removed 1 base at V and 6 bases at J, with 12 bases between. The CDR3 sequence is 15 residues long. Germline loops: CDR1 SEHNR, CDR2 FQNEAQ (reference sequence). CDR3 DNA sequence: TGTGCCAGCAGCTTAGGAGGGGGTTCCTATGAAAAACTGTTTTTT. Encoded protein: CASSLGGGSYEKLFF.

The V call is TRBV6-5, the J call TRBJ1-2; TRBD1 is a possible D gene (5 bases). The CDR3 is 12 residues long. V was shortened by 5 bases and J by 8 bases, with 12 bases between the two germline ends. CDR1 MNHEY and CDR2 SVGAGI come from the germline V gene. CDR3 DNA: TGTGCCAGCAGTATCAGGGCTGGCGGCTACACCTTC. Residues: CASSIRAGGYTF.

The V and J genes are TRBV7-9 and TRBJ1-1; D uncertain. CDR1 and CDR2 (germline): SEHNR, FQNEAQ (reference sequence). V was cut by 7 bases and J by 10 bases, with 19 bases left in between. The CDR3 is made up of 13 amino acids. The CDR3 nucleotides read TGTGCCAGCACCCAAGGAGGGCTGGTGAGAGCTTTCTTT. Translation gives CASTQGGLVRAFF.

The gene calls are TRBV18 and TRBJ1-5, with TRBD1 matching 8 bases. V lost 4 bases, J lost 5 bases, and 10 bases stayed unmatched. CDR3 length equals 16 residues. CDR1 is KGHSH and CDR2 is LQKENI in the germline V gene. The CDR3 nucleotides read TGTGCCAGCTCACACCGACAGGGGAGAGTCGATCAGCCCCAGCATTTT. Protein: CASSHRQGRVDQPQHF.

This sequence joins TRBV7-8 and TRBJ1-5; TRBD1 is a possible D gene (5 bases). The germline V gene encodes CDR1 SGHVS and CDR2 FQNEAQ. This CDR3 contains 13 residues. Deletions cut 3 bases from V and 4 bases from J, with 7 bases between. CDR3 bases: TGTGCCAGCAGCTTTAAGGGGAATCAGCCCCAGCATTTT. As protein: CASSFKGNQPQHF. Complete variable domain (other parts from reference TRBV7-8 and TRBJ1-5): GAGVSQSPRYKVAKRGQDVALRCDPISGHVSLFWYQQALGQGPEFLTYFQNEAQLDKSGLPSDRFFAERPEGSVSTLKIQRTQQEDSAVYLCASSFKGNQPQHFGDGTRLSIL.

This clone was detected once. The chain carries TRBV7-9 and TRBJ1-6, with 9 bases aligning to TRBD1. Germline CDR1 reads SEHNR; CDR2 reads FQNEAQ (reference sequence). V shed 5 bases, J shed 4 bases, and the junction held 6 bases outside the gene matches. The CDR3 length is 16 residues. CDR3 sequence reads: CASSTQQGAYNSPLHF. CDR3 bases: TGTGCCAGCAGCACGCAACAGGGGGCGTATAATTCACCCCTCCACTTT.

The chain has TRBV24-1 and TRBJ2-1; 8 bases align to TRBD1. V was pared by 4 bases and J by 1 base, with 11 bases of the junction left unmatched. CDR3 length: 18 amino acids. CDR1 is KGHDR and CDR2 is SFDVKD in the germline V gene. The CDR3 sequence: CATSDPKWDRLSYNEQFF. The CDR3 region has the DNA TGTGCCACCAGTGACCCGAAGTGGGACAGGTTGTCCTACAATGAGCAGTTCTTC.

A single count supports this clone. DNA of the CDR3: TGTGCAAGTCGCTTAACCCTAACAGAATTCTCCTACAATGAGCAGTTCTTC. Its translation: CASRLTLTEFSYNEQFF. V is TRBV12-2 and J is TRBJ2-1; the listed D gene, TRBD1, was not tested against the DNA. TRBV12-2 is assigned pseudogene status. The CDR3 totals 17 residues.

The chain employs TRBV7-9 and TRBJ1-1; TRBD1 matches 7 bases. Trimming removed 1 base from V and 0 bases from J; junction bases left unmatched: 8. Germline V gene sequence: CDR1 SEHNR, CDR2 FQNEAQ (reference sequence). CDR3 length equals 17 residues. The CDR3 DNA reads TGTGCCAGCAGCTTAGAGTTTGCGACAGGGATGAACACTGAAGCTTTCTTT. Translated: CASSLEFATGMNTEAFF.

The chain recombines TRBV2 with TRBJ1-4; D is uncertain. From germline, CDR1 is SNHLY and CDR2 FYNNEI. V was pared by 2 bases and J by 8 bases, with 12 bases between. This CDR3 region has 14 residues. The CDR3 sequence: CASSETRSSEKLFF. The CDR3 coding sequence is TGTGCCAGCAGTGAAACAAGGAGCTCAGAAAAACTGTTTTTT.

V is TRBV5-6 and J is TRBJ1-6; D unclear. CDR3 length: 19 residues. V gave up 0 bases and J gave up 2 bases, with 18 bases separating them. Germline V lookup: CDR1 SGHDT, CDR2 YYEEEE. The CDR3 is CASSLGGGPSITYNSPLHF. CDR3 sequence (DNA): TGTGCCAGCAGCTTGGGCGGTGGTCCCTCCATCACCTATAATTCACCCCTCCACTTT.

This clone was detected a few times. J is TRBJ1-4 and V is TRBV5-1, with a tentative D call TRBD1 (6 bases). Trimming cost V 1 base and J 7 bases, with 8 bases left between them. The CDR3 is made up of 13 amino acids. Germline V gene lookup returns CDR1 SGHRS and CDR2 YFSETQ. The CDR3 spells CASSLQQGEKLFF. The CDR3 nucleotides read TGCGCCAGCAGCTTGCAACAGGGTGAAAAACTGTTTTTT.

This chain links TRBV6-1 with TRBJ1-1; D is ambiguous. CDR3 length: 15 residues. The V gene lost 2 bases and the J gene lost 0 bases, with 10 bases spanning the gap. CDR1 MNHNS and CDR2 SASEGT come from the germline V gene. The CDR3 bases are TGTGCCAGCAGTGAAATAGGCGGTTTGAACACTGAAGCTTTCTTT. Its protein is CASSEIGGLNTEAFF.

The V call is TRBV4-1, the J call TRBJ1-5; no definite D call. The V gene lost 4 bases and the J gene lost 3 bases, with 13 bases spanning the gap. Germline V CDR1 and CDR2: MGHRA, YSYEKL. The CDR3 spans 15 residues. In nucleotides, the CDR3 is TGCGCCAGCAGCCCCAGGACGGGGATCAATCAGCCCCAGCATTTT. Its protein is CASSPRTGINQPQHF.